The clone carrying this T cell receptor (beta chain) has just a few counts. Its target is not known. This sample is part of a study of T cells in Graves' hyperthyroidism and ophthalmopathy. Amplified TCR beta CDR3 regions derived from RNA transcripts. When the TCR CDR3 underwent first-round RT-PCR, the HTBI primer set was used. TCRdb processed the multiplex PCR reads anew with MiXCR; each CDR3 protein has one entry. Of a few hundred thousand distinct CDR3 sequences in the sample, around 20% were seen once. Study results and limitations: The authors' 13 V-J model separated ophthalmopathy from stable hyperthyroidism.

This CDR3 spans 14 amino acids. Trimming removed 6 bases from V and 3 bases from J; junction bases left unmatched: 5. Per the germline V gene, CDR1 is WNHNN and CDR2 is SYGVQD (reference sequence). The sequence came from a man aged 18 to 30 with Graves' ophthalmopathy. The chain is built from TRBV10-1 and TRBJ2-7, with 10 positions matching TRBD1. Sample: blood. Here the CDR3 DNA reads TGCGCCAGCAGCCCGACAGGGGGCCTCTACGAGCAGTACTTC. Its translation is CASSPTGGLYEQYF.